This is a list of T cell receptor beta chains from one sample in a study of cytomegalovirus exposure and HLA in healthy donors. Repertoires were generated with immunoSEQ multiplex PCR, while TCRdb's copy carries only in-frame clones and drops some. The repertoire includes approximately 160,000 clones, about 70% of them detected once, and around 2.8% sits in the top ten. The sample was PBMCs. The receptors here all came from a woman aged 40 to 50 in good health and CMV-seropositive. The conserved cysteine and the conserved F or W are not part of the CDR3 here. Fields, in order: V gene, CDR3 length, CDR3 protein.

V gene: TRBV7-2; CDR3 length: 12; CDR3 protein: ASSPKRETYEQY
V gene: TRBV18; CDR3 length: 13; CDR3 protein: ASSPGLAGIDEQF
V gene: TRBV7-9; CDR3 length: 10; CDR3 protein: ASRILTPEAF
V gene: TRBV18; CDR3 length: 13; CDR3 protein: ASSSRGQNTGELF
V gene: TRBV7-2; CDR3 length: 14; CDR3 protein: ASSPSRDTTFYEQY
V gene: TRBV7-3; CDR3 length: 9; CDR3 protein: ASSDDFVYT
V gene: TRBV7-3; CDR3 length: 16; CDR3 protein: ASSLNGLAGVKTDTQY
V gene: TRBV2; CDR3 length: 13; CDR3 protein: ASSAEGGTGSPLN
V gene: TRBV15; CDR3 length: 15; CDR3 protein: ATSPRTGGRMNTEAF
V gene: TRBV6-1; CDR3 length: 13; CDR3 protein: ASRGPATASYEQY
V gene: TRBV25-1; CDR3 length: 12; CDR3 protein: ASSEMGTPYGYP
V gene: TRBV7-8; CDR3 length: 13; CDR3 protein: ASSKDRVEAYEQY
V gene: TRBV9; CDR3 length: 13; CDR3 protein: ASSANRQGGYEQF
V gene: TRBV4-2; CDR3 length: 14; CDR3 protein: ASSPEAPLPYNEQF
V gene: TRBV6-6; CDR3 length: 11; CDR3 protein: ASSPDISYEQY
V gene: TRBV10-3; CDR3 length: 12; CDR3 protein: AISEAGTGFEQY
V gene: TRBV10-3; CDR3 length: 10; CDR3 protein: AISETPGGYT
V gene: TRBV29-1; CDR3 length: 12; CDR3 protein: SVAGTGYDQPQH
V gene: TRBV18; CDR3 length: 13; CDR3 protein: ASSPTGQEVREQF
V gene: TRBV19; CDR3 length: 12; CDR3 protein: ASSNPPNSCEQY
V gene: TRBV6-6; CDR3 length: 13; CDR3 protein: ASSYPGGGAETQY
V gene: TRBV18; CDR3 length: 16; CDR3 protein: ASSPYRGHGPTGSPLN
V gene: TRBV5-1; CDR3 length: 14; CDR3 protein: ASSLGTSGETDTQY
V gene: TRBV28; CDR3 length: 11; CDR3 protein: ATSTGGPETQY
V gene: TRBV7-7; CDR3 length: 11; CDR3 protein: ASSTDREGKLF
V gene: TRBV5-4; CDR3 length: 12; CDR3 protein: ASSLEAGRTEAF
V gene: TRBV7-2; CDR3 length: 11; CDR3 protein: ASSFGNLYGYT
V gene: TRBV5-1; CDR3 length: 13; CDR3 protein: ASSFAERVVETQY
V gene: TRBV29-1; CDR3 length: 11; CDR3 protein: SVDADNTGELF
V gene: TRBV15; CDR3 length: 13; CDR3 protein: ATSKTLGPTDTQY
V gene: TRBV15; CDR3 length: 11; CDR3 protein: ATRLAGGETQY
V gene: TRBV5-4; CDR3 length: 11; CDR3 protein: ASSLEGSDTQY
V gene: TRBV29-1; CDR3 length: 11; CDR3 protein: SVEALVGNEQF
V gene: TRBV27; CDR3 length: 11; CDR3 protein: ASSLSVNTEAF
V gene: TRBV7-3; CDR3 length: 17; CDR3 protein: ASSLSGGGQYTGANVLT
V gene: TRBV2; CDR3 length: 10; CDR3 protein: ASSEARYEQY
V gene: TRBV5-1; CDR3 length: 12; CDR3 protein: ASRIGTTTDTQY
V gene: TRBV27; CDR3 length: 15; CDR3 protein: ASSLSGTIGQVYGYT
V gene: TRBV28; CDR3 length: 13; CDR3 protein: ASSPRRTGSTEAF
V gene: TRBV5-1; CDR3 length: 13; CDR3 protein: ASSPTSGRQYEQY
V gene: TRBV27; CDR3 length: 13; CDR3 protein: ASSLEGTPWEKLF